This T cell receptor (beta chain) was profiled in a study of cytomegalovirus exposure and HLA in healthy donors. Study conclusions and caveats: Highest at DRB1 and lowest at HLA-C, TCR association rates differed among HLA loci in a later analysis.

Notes on this clone: Its antigen is undetermined.

The V and J ends lost 5 bases and 0 bases respectively, with 14 bases between them. The CDR3 has 15 residues. Germline V gene sequence: CDR1 MDHEN, CDR2 SYDVKM. Vbeta (60) and Jbeta (13) primers were used in the PCR. Data came from immunoSEQ multiplex PCR; TCRdb stores just in-frame clones and leaves some out. Among approximately 140,000 clones listed, about 80% were seen once. The chain employs TRBV28 and TRBJ2-7; no firm D call. The sequencing sample was made of PBMCs. This receptor was obtained from a male donor in good health and CMV-seropositive. The DNA of the CDR3 is TGTGCCAGCAGTGCCTCGACTCGCCTCTCCTACGAGCAGTACTTC. Translation: CASSASTRLSYEQYF.